This T cell receptor (beta chain) was retrieved from a study of CXCR3-negative and CXCR3-positive naive CD8 T cells. Findings and caveats of the study: Sequencing showed both naive subsets with comparably high diversity, and memory CD8+ cells much lower.

The authors prepared UMI-labeled TRB cDNA libraries by 5' RACE. For each CDR3 protein, TCRdb gives one entry from its re-call of the 5' RACE reads, without DNA. Its clone listing holds about 50,000 distinct CDR3 sequences. This CDR3 comprises 16 residues. Germline CDR1 SGHTA, CDR2 FQGNSA. With respect to this clonotype: No antigen is known for it.

Sequenced: naive CXCR3- CD8+ T cells from blood. Stated subset: CD45RO-CCR7+CD27+CD95- naive CD8+ T cells lacking CXCR3 (TNR3-). The sequence came from a human donor in good health. Some clones in this sample may be carry-over from other donors' samples. This chain uses TRBV7-2 with TRBJ1-6; checking the TCRdb D call of TRBD1 is not possible without DNA. The CDR3 here is CASSSGTGFYNSPLHF.